The next 10 T cell receptor beta chains were all read from a single sample in a study of blood T cell repertoires in COVID-19. TCRdb's copy holds only in-frame clones and misses some; the assay was immunoSEQ multiplex PCR. The sample contains about 230,000 clones, 65% to 90% of which appear only once. The sequencing input was peripheral blood. The receptor source for this set is a middle-aged man with COVID-19, enrolled during active disease.

The chain carries TRBV4-2 and TRBJ2-3; 13 nucleotides agree with TRBD2. The ends lost 7 bases at V and 5 bases at J; junction bases unmatched: 6. The CDR3 length is 15 residues. The germline CDR1 and CDR2 sequences are LGHNA and YNFKEQ. The CDR3 protein is CASTSGLAGLDTQYF. CDR3 bases: TGTGCCAGCACGTCGGGACTAGCGGGGTTAGATACGCAGTATTTT.

This sequence joins TRBV7-9 and TRBJ1-1; D gene ambiguous. The CDR3 runs to 13 residues. V lost 4 bases and J 6 bases, leaving 12 bases between the germline ends. CDR1 is SEHNR, CDR2 FQNEAQ, per germline (reference sequence). The CDR3 DNA follows: TGTGCCAGCAGCTCCAAACAGACCCCTGAAGCTTTCTTT. Translating gives CASSSKQTPEAFF.

The chain uses TRBV2 and TRBJ1-5, with TRBD1 matching 8 bases. The CDR3 covers 17 residues. Germline values: CDR1 SNHLY, CDR2 FYNNEI. After removal of 8 bases from V and 0 bases from J, the junction contained 12 bases not matched to a gene. The CDR3 protein is CASEPGQGLYSNQPQHF. CDR3 nucleotides: TGTGCCAGCGAGCCAGGACAGGGCCTTTATAGCAATCAGCCCCAGCATTTT.

This clone appeared a few times. The rearrangement links TRBV21-1 to TRBJ2-7; the listed D gene, TRBD2, was not tested against the DNA. TRBV21-1 is designated a pseudogene. The CDR3 length is 14 residues. The CDR3 DNA is TGTGCCAGCAGCAAAGGAAGCGAGCCCTACGAGCAGTACTTC. Translated: CASSKGSEPYEQYF.

The chain couples TRBV29-1 to TRBJ2-5; TRBD1 aligns across 7 bases. The germline gives CDR1 SQVTM, CDR2 ANQGSEA. This CDR3 contains 13 residues. The V and J ends lost 6 bases and 5 bases, in that order; junction bases with no gene match: 9. Here the CDR3 reads CSVARQGPETQYF. CDR3 DNA sequence: TGCAGCGTCGCTAGACAGGGCCCGGAGACCCAGTACTTC.

The chain employs TRBV2 and TRBJ2-3, with 11 bases lining up with TRBD2. Germline CDR1 reads SNHLY; CDR2 reads FYNNEI. J lost 4 bases, V lost 6 bases, and 6 bases had no gene match. The CDR3 is 15 residues long. CDR3 sequence: CASSIAGGPSDTQYF. The CDR3 DNA reads TGTGCCAGCAGCATAGCGGGGGGGCCATCAGATACGCAGTATTTT.

CDR3 in amino acids: CASSLAETSGLQETQYF. The CDR3 region has the DNA TGCGCCAGCAGCTTGGCCGAGACTAGCGGGCTACAAGAGACCCAGTACTTC. This chain joins TRBV5-1 and TRBJ2-5, with TRBD2 matching over 10 bases. The length of the CDR3 is 17 residues. V was pared by 0 bases and J by 2 bases, with 7 bases of the junction left unmatched. CDR1 is SGHRS and CDR2 is YFSETQ in the germline V gene. Based on the CDR3 plus reference TRBV5-1 and TRBJ2-5, the full variable domain is KAGVTQTPRYLIKTRGQQVTLSCSPISGHRSVSWYQQTPGQGLQFLFEYFSETQRNKGNFPGRFSGRQFSNSRSEMNVSTLELGDSALYLCASSLAETSGLQETQYFGPGTRLLVL.

This chain connects TRBV24-1 to TRBJ2-3; possible D gene TRBD2, 5 bases. The V gene's germline CDR1 is KGHDR and CDR2 SFDVKD. The CDR3 totals 15 residues. Trimming took 9 bases from V and 0 from J, leaving 15 bases between them. The CDR3 DNA is TGTGCCACCGCCCGGTCGGGATCTAGCACAGATACGCAGTATTTT. It is translated as CATARSGSSTDTQYF.

This rearrangement joins TRBV5-1 to TRBJ2-3; TRBD2 agrees at 8 bases. Unmatched junction bases numbered 9, after V lost 2 bases and J lost 4 bases. Germline CDR1 reads SGHRS; CDR2 reads YFSETQ. This CDR3 is built from 16 residues. In nucleotides, the CDR3 is TGCGCCAGCAGCTTTGGGGGACTAGATTCCCCAGATACGCAGTATTTT. This sequence encodes CASSFGGLDSPDTQYF.

The chain employs TRBV18 and TRBJ2-7, with D possibly TRBD1 on 5 matching bases. CDR3 length: 14 residues. V was trimmed by 5 bases and J by 0 bases, leaving 11 bases between them. CDR1 and CDR2 from the germline V gene are KGHSH and LQKENI. The DNA of the CDR3 is TGTGCCAGCTCAGGCGACAGCCTCTCCTACGAGCAGTACTTC. As protein: CASSGDSLSYEQYF.